The present TCR beta chain was sequenced within a study of shared clonotypes between healthy human individuals. About the study: The donors, two women and a few men, were aged 18 to 49. Whole-study findings and limits: Clonotypes which were not shared had lower generation probabilities than clonotypes that all four donors shared.

This clone was picked up a small number of times. No antigen is known for it. The assay was immunoSEQ multiplex PCR, and TCRdb's table has in-frame clones only and misses some. The table lists roughly 1 million clones, 65% to 75% of them singletons. Per the germline V gene, CDR1 is SGHRS and CDR2 is YFSETQ. Trimming took 2 bases from V and 9 from J; bases not matched to a gene: 8. The CDR3 extends over 14 amino acids. The chain links TRBV5-1 to TRBJ2-1, with 7 positions matching TRBD2. The receptor was derived from a man aged 18 to 30 in good health. The sample comprised memory CD4+ T cells sorted from blood. Subset given: CD45RA-negative fraction. The CDR3 sequence is CASSFLTSTGEQFF. The CDR3 bases are TGCGCCAGCAGCTTCTTGACTAGCACGGGTGAGCAGTTCTTC.